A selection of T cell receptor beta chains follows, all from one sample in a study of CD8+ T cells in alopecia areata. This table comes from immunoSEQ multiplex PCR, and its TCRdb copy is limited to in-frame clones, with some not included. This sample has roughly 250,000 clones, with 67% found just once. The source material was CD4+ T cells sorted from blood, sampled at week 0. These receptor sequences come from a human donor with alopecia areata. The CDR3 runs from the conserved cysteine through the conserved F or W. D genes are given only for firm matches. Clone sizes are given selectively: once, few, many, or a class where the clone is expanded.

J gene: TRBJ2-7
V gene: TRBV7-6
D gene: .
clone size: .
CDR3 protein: CASSLDQGRPYEQYF
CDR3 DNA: TGTGCCAGCAGCTTAGATCAGGGTCGGCCCTACGAGCAGTACTTC

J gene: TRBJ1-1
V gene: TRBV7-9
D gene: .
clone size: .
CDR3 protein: CASSLRPQLNTEAFF
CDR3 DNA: TGTGCCAGCAGCTTAAGGCCACAATTGAACACTGAAGCTTTCTTT

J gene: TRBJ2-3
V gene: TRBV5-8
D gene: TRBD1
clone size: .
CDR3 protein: CASSLERQGFADTQYF
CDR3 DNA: TGTGCCAGCAGCTTGGAGAGACAGGGGTTTGCAGATACGCAGTATTTT

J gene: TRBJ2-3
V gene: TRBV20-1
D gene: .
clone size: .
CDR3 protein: CSAPLLDTQYF
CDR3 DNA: TGCAGTGCCCCCTTATTGGATACGCAGTATTTT

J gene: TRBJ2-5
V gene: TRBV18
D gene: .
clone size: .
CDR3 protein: CASSPGQRTRTQYF
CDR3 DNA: TGTGCCAGCTCACCTGGGCAGAGGACACGGACCCAGTACTTC

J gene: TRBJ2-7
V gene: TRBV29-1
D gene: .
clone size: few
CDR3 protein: CSVAGRSSYEQYF
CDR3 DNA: TGCAGCGTTGCAGGTAGGAGCTCCTACGAGCAGTACTTC

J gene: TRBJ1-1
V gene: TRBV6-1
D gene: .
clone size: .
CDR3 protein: CASSLILNTEAFF
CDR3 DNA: TGTGCCAGCAGCTTGATCCTGAACACTGAAGCTTTCTTT

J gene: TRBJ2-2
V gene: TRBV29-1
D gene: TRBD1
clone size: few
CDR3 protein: CSARRTGNTGELFF
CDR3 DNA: TGCAGCGCCCGGAGGACAGGGAACACCGGGGAGCTGTTTTTT

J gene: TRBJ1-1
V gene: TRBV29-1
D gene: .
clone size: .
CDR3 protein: CSVEAAVNTEAFF
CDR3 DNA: TGCAGCGTTGAGGCAGCAGTGAACACTGAAGCTTTCTTT

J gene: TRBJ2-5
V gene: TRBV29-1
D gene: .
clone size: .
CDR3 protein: CSAEGSQETQYF
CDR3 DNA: TGCAGCGCCGAGGGGAGTCAAGAGACCCAGTACTTC

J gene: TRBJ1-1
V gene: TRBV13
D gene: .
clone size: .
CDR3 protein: CASSLHNTEAFF
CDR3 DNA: TGTGCCAGCAGTTTACACAACACTGAAGCTTTCTTT

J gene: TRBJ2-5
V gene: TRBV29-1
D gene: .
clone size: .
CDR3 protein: CSVDEIQETQYF
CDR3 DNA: TGCAGCGTTGATGAGATCCAAGAGACCCAGTACTTC